Reported below is one T cell receptor (beta chain). The target antigen is unknown. The CDR3 runs 16 residues. Trimming cost V 0 bases and J 5 bases; bases outside gene matches: 7. Per germline, CDR1 SGDLS and CDR2 YYNGEE. Time point in this sample: persistent/refractory GD, antithyroid drugs over 5 years with positive TRAb. RNA isolated from PBMCs was used to make the TCR library. Staff took about 9.8 milliliters of peripheral blood and put it into EDTA tubes. This sample is part of a study of regulatory T cells in long-lasting Graves disease. With iRepertoire HTBI primers and Arm-PCR of CDR3 regions, TCR beta libraries were built. TCRdb processed the multiplex PCR reads anew with MiXCR; each CDR3 protein has one entry. The table lists 650,000 to 850,000 distinct CDR3 sequences, about 32% of them singletons. General study findings and limits: Persistent disease exhibited a predilection for TRBV28, TRBJ1-2 and TRBJ2-5. Accuracy was possibly reduced by small sample size. Newly diagnosed Graves' patients had higher TCR diversity than persistent ones.

The gene calls are TRBV9 and TRBJ1-1; TRBD1 matches at 10 bases. The source material was peripheral blood mononuclear cells (PBMCs), sampled when the disease was refractory, from a patient treated with antithyroid drugs. The TCR sequence derives from a female donor with Graves disease. The CDR3 sequence is CASSVARDRGSTEAFF. The CDR3 DNA reads TGTGCCAGCAGCGTAGCTAGGGACAGGGGATCTACTGAAGCTTTCTTT.